The rows below give T cell receptor beta chains drawn from one sample of a study of T cell changes during pregnancy in multiple sclerosis. Clones were sequenced by immunoSEQ multiplex PCR, and TCRdb holds only the in-frame ones, with some missing. The data hold around 75,000 clones, with roughly nine tenths observed a single time. The input for sequencing was CD4+ T cells from peripheral blood mononuclear cells, taken in the third trimester of pregnancy. Receptors originate from a female donor in good health, enrolled as a control in a pregnancy study. The CDR3 runs from the conserved cysteine through the conserved F or W. Each record gives: V gene, clone size, D gene, J gene, CDR3 DNA, CDR3 protein. A D gene is named only where the DNA matches it firmly. Expanded clones get a size class; other rows say once, few or many, or leave the size out.

TRBV7-9	.	TRBD1	TRBJ2-1	TGTGCCAGCAGCCAACAGGGGGCACATGAGCAGTTCTTC	CASSQQGAHEQFF
TRBV19	.	TRBD1	TRBJ1-2	TGTGCCAGTAGGTGGACAGGGGAATTTAACTATGGCTACACCTTC	CASRWTGEFNYGYTF
TRBV30	.	TRBD1	TRBJ1-4	TGTGCCTGGGGGAAGGGGGCCGGGAGTGAAAAACTGTTTTTT	CAWGKGAGSEKLFF
TRBV7-9	.	.	TRBJ2-1	TGTGCCAGCAGCCCCAGAGGGCAGGCCTCCTACAATGAGCAGTTCTTC	CASSPRGQASYNEQFF
TRBV25-1	.	.	TRBJ1-5	TGTGCCAGCAGTGACCCCGGGGGCAATCAGCCCCAGCATTTT	CASSDPGGNQPQHF
TRBV4-2	once	.	TRBJ2-5	TGTGCCAGCAGCCTCCTAGGTCCACAGGGCCAAGAGACCCAGTACTTC	CASSLLGPQGQETQYF
TRBV5-1	few	.	TRBJ1-1	TGCGCCAGCACCGTGGGAGGGAACACTGAAGCTTTCTTT	CASTVGGNTEAFF
TRBV4-1	.	TRBD2	TRBJ2-7	TGCGCCAGCAGCCAAGCCAGCGGGGGCCTCTACGAGCAGTACTTC	CASSQASGGLYEQYF
TRBV5-4	many	.	TRBJ2-3	TGTGCCAGTTTACTAGATTTAAGCACAGATACGCAGTATTTT	CASLLDLSTDTQYF
TRBV6-6	.	TRBD1	TRBJ1-1	TGTGCCAGCATCCTAGACAGGGTAGACACTGAAGCTTTCTTT	CASILDRVDTEAFF
TRBV9	.	.	TRBJ1-2	TGTGCCAGCAGCGTCGGGACACACTATGGCTACACCTTC	CASSVGTHYGYTF
TRBV5-4	.	.	TRBJ2-5	TGTGCCAGCAGCTTGGTTCCTATAGAGACCCAGTACTTC	CASSLVPIETQYF
TRBV5-1	.	.	TRBJ2-1	TGCGCCAGCAGCTTGGTACCAGGTACCCCTGAGCAGTTCTTC	CASSLVPGTPEQFF
TRBV27	.	.	TRBJ2-1	TGTGCCAGCAGTTTGAACCGAGGCGCCTACAATGAGCAGTTCTTC	CASSLNRGAYNEQFF
TRBV7-3	.	TRBD1	TRBJ1-2	TGTGCCAGCAGCCCCCACCCGACAGGGGATAGCTACACCTTC	CASSPHPTGDSYTF
TRBV15	.	.	TRBJ1-1	TGTGCCACCAGCAGGGAATACAGAGCTCACACTGAAGCTTTCTTT	CATSREYRAHTEAFF
TRBV5-1	.	TRBD1	TRBJ1-1	TGCGCCAGCAGCTCGACAGGGGAGCCTGAAGCTTTCTTT	CASSSTGEPEAFF
TRBV30	.	TRBD2	TRBJ2-3	TGTGCCTGGAGTGACCTAGCGGGGGCAGATACGCAGTATTTT	CAWSDLAGADTQYF
TRBV4-3	.	.	TRBJ2-7	TGCGCCAGCAGTCTCAGCAGCGGGACAGGCTACGAGCAGTACTTC	CASSLSSGTGYEQYF
TRBV6-1	.	TRBD1	TRBJ1-2	TGTGCCAGCAGTGAACCGGGACAGGGGGAAGGCTACACCTTC	CASSEPGQGEGYTF
TRBV19	.	TRBD1	TRBJ1-2	TGTGCCAGTAGTAAGGGGACAGCCGTACCCTTCCAAGGGGGCTACACCTTC	CASSKGTAVPFQGGYTF
TRBV30	.	TRBD1	TRBJ1-6	TGTGCCTGGAGGACAGGGTTGACACCCCTCCACTTT	CAWRTGLTPLHF
TRBV2	.	.	TRBJ1-1	TGTGCCAGCGGCCTGCGAACAGTGAACACTGAAGCTTTCTTT	CASGLRTVNTEAFF
TRBV19	.	TRBD1	TRBJ2-1	TGTGCCAGTAGTACGGGACAGGGGTCCTACAATGAGCAGTTCTTC	CASSTGQGSYNEQFF
TRBV10-2	.	.	TRBJ2-7	TGCGCCAGCAGTGAGAGCGGGACACCCTCCTACGAGCAGTACTTC	CASSESGTPSYEQYF
TRBV18	.	.	TRBJ1-1	TGTGCCAGCTCACCCGATGGCGAGGGAACTGAAGCTTTCTTT	CASSPDGEGTEAFF
TRBV6-6	.	TRBD2	TRBJ2-1	TGTGCCAGCAGTTACTCGACCGGCGGGGGGGAGAATGAGCAGTTCTTC	CASSYSTGGGENEQFF
TRBV19	few	.	TRBJ1-2	TGTGCCAGTAGTATAGGGGTACGGACACTTAATGGCTACACCTTC	CASSIGVRTLNGYTF
TRBV19	few	.	TRBJ1-1	TGTGCCAGTAGTATAGCCGAGGACACTGAAGCTTTCTTT	CASSIAEDTEAFF
TRBV10-3	.	.	TRBJ1-3	TGTGCCATCAGAGAGTCGGCCTCTGGAAACACCATATATTTT	CAIRESASGNTIYF
TRBV6-1	.	.	TRBJ1-1	TGTGCCAGCATATGGGCAAACACTGAAGCTTTCTTT	CASIWANTEAFF
TRBV18	once	.	TRBJ2-7	TGTGCCAGCTCACCAGCTCAGGGGAAGTCCGAGCAGTACTTC	CASSPAQGKSEQYF
TRBV29-1	.	.	TRBJ1-5	TGCAGCGTTGGGGCAGGGCTTAATCAGCCCCAGCATTTT	CSVGAGLNQPQHF
TRBV15	.	TRBD1	TRBJ1-6	TGTGCCACCAGCACCGGGACAGTAAATTCACCCCTCCACTTT	CATSTGTVNSPLHF
TRBV30	once	TRBD1	TRBJ1-5	TGTGCCTGGAGCCAGGGACAGGAATATCAGCCCCAGCATTTT	CAWSQGQEYQPQHF
TRBV2	.	.	TRBJ2-1	TGTGCCAGCAGGTCGACCGGGACTCCAGGGATTGGTGAGCAGTTCTTC	CASRSTGTPGIGEQFF
TRBV10-3	.	TRBD2	TRBJ2-1	TGTGCCACCTTGGAAAGCGGGGGGGCCTACAATGAGCAGTTCTTC	CATLESGGAYNEQFF
TRBV5-6	.	TRBD1	TRBJ1-2	TGTGCCAGCAGCTTGTGGGACAGGGGAAACTATGGCTACACCTTC	CASSLWDRGNYGYTF
TRBV5-1	.	.	TRBJ2-5	TGCGCCAGCAGCTTGGAAAGGGGGCAAGAGACCCAGTACTTC	CASSLERGQETQYF
TRBV19	.	.	TRBJ1-2	TGTGCCAGTAGTCCCCGGACAGAAGTCTATGGCTACACCTTC	CASSPRTEVYGYTF
TRBV7-9	.	.	TRBJ1-4	TGTGCCAGCAGCTTTGGACAGCATGGGGAAAAACTGTTTTTT	CASSFGQHGEKLFF
TRBV4-3	.	.	TRBJ1-4	TGCGCCAGCAGTCGCCAGGGGACCCCTCAAAAACTGTTTTTT	CASSRQGTPQKLFF
TRBV7-6	.	.	TRBJ1-4	TGTGCCAGCAGTTACGACAGTGCTGCAACTAATGAAAAACTGTTTTTT	CASSYDSAATNEKLFF
TRBV4-1	once	.	TRBJ2-2	TGCGCCAGCAGCCACCCTAGGGGCCAAAACACCGGGGAGCTGTTTTTT	CASSHPRGQNTGELFF
TRBV7-3	.	.	TRBJ1-1	TGTGCCAGCAGCTTTGGAGGGTCTCTGCGGAACACTGAAGCTTTCTTT	CASSFGGSLRNTEAFF
TRBV7-2	.	TRBD2	TRBJ2-5	TGTGCCAGCAGCTTAGCGGGCACTAGCGGAGAGACCCAGTACTTC	CASSLAGTSGETQYF
TRBV4-3	.	.	TRBJ2-2	TGCGCCAGCAGCCAAGGCCCCGCAGGGGGGCGATCCGGGGAGCTGTTTTTT	CASSQGPAGGRSGELFF
TRBV5-4	few	.	TRBJ1-1	TGTGCCAGCAGCTTCCAGGGGAGAAAAGAAGCTTTCTTT	CASSFQGRKEAFF
TRBV9	.	TRBD2	TRBJ2-2	TGTGCCAGCAGCATCCGGGGGGGGTCGAACACCGGGGAGCTGTTTTTT	CASSIRGGSNTGELFF
TRBV11-2	.	TRBD2	TRBJ2-1	TGTGCCAGCAGCTCGACCAGCGGGGGGGGCAATGAGCAGTTCTTC	CASSSTSGGGNEQFF
TRBV5-4	.	TRBD1	TRBJ1-3	TGTGCCAGCAGCTCCATGACAGGGGTTCTTGGAAACACCATATATTTT	CASSSMTGVLGNTIYF
TRBV18	once	TRBD1	TRBJ1-1	TGTGCCAGCTCTCGGGACAGGGGGCACACTGAAGCTTTCTTT	CASSRDRGHTEAFF
TRBV10-3	.	.	TRBJ2-7	TGTGCCATCAGTGAGAAAACAGGGCCAAGCTCCTACGAGCAGTACTTC	CAISEKTGPSSYEQYF
TRBV7-8	.	.	TRBJ1-4	TGTGCCAGCACCCAGGGTAGAGGTGAAAAACTGTTTTTT	CASTQGRGEKLFF
TRBV2	.	TRBD2	TRBJ2-2	TGTGCCAGCAGTAAACTAGCGGGGTTCACCGGGGAGCTGTTTTTT	CASSKLAGFTGELFF
TRBV7-2	.	TRBD1	TRBJ2-7	TGTGCCAGCAGCCCCCGGGACAGCTCCTACGAGCAGTACTTC	CASSPRDSSYEQYF
TRBV5-4	.	TRBD1	TRBJ1-1	TGTGCCAGCAGCCCACAGGGGAAGAACACTGAAGCTTTCTTT	CASSPQGKNTEAFF
TRBV5-4	.	TRBD2	TRBJ2-3	TGTGCCAGCAGCCGGGGTCTAGCGGGGCCCCCCGCAGATACGCAGTATTTT	CASSRGLAGPPADTQYF
TRBV7-3	.	TRBD1	TRBJ1-1	TGTGCCAGCAGCAGGGCAGGGGGTGGAGACACTGAAGCTTTCTTT	CASSRAGGGDTEAFF
TRBV29-1	.	.	TRBJ1-2	TGCAGCGCCAAAGGGGGCTATGGCTACACCTTC	CSAKGGYGYTF